This T cell receptor beta chain stems from a study of cytomegalovirus exposure and HLA in healthy donors. General observations from the study: In vitro assays verified that a few CMV-associated chains recognized CMV antigens specifically. Later genetic work tied a missense DCLRE1C variant to beta-chain V and J trimming. An assumption of roughly uniform sequencing depth across donors underlay the presence/absence analyses.

Of note for this clone: Antigen specificity is unknown.

PCR involved 60 Vbeta and 13 Jbeta primers. Assay used: immunoSEQ multiplex PCR; TCRdb lists only in-frame clones, some missing. The sample shows more than 200,000 clones, around 64% of them seen only once. V shed 6 bases and J 8 bases; nucleotides not matched to a gene: 6. The V gene's germline CDR1 is SGHVS and CDR2 FNYEAQ. The CDR3 is 13 amino acids. The source is a man aged 35 to 55 in good health and CMV-seropositive. The sample consisted of PBMCs. V and J are TRBV7-6 and TRBJ2-1; the match to TRBD1 covers 8 bases. DNA of the CDR3: TGTGCCAGCAGTCCTGACAGGGGCGATGAGCAGTTCTTC. Amino acids: CASSPDRGDEQFF.